This TCR beta chain is drawn from a study of CD8 T cell repertoires and HIV-1 epitope variants. Study-level background: Controls were a CMV, EBV and flu peptide pool, Ebola AY9 negative control, and no-peptide well. Epitopes were three Gag families plus Nef HW9 and YT9.

Germline CDR1 reads MNHEY; CDR2 reads SVGAGI. CDR3 size: 15 residues. Trimming took 8 bases from V and 6 from J; bases not matched to a gene: 12. Sequencing used immunoSEQ multiplex PCR; TCRdb keeps in-frame clones, though not all of them. The table includes over 90,000 clones, 70% to 75% detected once. The specimen was uncultured baseline CD8+ T cells from peripheral blood mononuclear cells (PBMCs). The chain employs TRBV6-5 and TRBJ1-2, with 10 bases fitting TRBD1. The receptor was isolated from a male donor with HIV. CDR3 sequence reads: CASVETGGAGDGYTF. CDR3 sequence (DNA): TGTGCCAGCGTTGAGACAGGGGGCGCGGGGGATGGCTACACCTTC.